This T cell receptor beta chain was recovered during a study of blood T cells in healthy people across ages. Study outcomes and limitations: Conclusively comparing naive with antigen-experienced cells was impossible with unsorted PBMCs.

As for this clonotype: Antigen: not known.

This CDR3 spans 17 amino acids. Looked up from germline, CDR1 is SQVTM and CDR2 is ANQGSEA. Trimming stripped 4 bases from V and 5 bases from J, with 26 bases between. PCR was performed a second time for roughly 7 to 12 cycles using a sample-barcoded 5' primer and a J-beta primer mix. Any given sample supplied a minimum of 2.5 million CDR3-containing paired-end reads. TCRdb fed the 5' RACE reads into MiXCR, producing one record per CDR3 protein. The repertoire holds 700,000 to 900,000 distinct CDR3 sequences, with roughly 25% as singletons. Total RNA extraction produced at least 5.5 micrograms (per sample) for the study. The same data also went into a second study, on T cells of mothers and their children. That report adds: Random nucleotides (2-4) and sample barcodes were added by the M1S primer used in the second PCR.

The sequenced material came from blood. The TCR was taken from a boy aged 10-17 years in good health. V and J are TRBV29-1 and TRBJ2-5; D call uncertain. CDR3: CSVAGRLGGVDMETQYF. The CDR3 DNA reads TGCAGCGTTGCAGGTCGTCTCGGCGGCGTTGATATGGAGACCCAGTACTTC.